This T cell receptor (beta chain) was recovered during a study of blood T cells in healthy people across ages. Study-wide findings and caveats: Changes seen in expanded clonotypes were possibly confounded by donor CMV status left unknown. Whereas aged donors had fewer naive CD4+ cells, long-lived donors had more of them and higher diversity. Unsorted PBMCs prevented conclusive naive versus antigen-experienced comparison.

In germline, CDR1 is SGHRS, CDR2 YFSETQ. Trimming took 0 bases from V and 2 from J; bases not matched to a gene: 1. The CDR3 is 15 amino acids. Then a second PCR, running roughly 6 to 11 cycles, was carried out with a sample-barcoded 5' primer and a J-beta primer mix. TCRdb analysed the 5' RACE reads with MiXCR anew, one entry per CDR3 protein. The sample shows about 800,000 distinct CDR3 sequences, about half of them seen only once. Ten or more counts support this clonotype. The target antigen is unknown. The sample consisted of blood. The gene calls are TRBV5-1 and TRBJ2-3; 9 positions match TRBD2. The sequence was obtained from an elderly man in good health. CDR3 in amino acids: CASSLVAGVTDTQYF. The CDR3 region has the DNA TGCGCCAGCAGCTTGGTAGCGGGAGTCACAGATACGCAGTATTTT.